Shown below are 31 T cell receptor beta chains from a single sample sequenced in a study of blood T cell repertoires in COVID-19. Sequenced by immunoSEQ multiplex PCR; TCRdb stores in-frame clones only, minus some. Of 21,000 or so clones in the sample, 90% are singletons; the top ten hold 15% to 20%. Source material: peripheral blood. All receptors come from a human donor in a cohort sampled during active COVID-19.

The gene calls are TRBV7-6 and TRBJ2-1, with a tentative D call TRBD2 (7 bases). Germline lookup yields CDR1 SGHVS and CDR2 FNYEAQ. This CDR3 is 14 amino acids long. V lost 5 bases, J lost 10 bases, and 18 bases lay in between. CDR3: CASSTGTTGGEQFF. The CDR3 DNA reads as TGTGCCAGCAGCACAGGGACTACCGGGGGGGAGCAGTTCTTC.

The V and J genes are TRBV9 and TRBJ1-2; no firm D call. The CDR3 sequence is 14 residues long. Germline CDR1 SGDLS, CDR2 YYNGEE. Trimming shortened V by 0 bases and J by 4 bases, and 10 bases separated the two germline ends. DNA for the CDR3: TGTGCCAGCAGCGTAGATGGCACACCCTATGGCTACACCTTC. This gives the protein CASSVDGTPYGYTF.

V gene TRBV5-4 combines with J gene TRBJ2-1, with TRBD2 matching 9 bases. J lost 1 base, V lost 4 bases, and 9 bases had no gene match. This CDR3 is built from 17 residues. Germline CDR1 SGHNT, CDR2 YYREEE (reference sequence). The CDR3 sequence: CASSRPGRGGSYNEQFF. Here the CDR3 DNA reads TGTGCCAGCAGCCGACCTGGGCGGGGGGGTTCCTACAATGAGCAGTTCTTC.

This clone was detected once. This chain links TRBV3-1 (or the pseudogene TRBV3-2) with TRBJ1-1; maybe TRBD1 (6 bases). Deletions cut 1 base from V and 3 bases from J, with 12 bases between. The CDR3 spans 15 residues. The germline gives CDR1 LGHDT, CDR2 YNNKEL (reference sequence). The DNA of the CDR3 is TGTGCCAGCAGCCAAGTGACAGGAAGGCACACTGAAGCTTTCTTT. Protein sequence: CASSQVTGRHTEAFF.

The rearrangement uses TRBV5-4 and TRBJ1-1; D call uncertain. The V end lost 1 base, the J end lost 2 bases, and 12 bases lay between the germline ends. Germline CDR1 SGHNT, CDR2 YYREEE (reference sequence). This CDR3 region has 15 residues. Here the CDR3 reads CASSLQRGGNTEAFF. The DNA of the CDR3 is TGTGCCAGCAGCTTGCAACGGGGTGGTAACACTGAAGCTTTCTTT.

The V gene is TRBV20-1, the J gene TRBJ1-2; D is undetermined. The germline V gene encodes CDR1 DFQATT and CDR2 SNEGSKA (reference sequence). The CDR3 loop spans 11 amino acids. V was pared by 3 bases and J by 2 bases, with 4 bases between. The CDR3 sequence is CSASQNYGYTF. Here the CDR3 DNA reads TGCAGTGCTAGCCAGAACTATGGCTACACCTTC.

The rearrangement joins TRBV11-2 to TRBJ2-7, with 9 bases identical to TRBD1. The CDR3 length is 14 residues. Germline CDR1 is SGHAT and CDR2 is FQNNGV. V was clipped by 6 bases and J by 5 bases; unmatched bases: 8. The CDR3 sequence is CASRAGTGQNEQYF. The CDR3 region has the DNA TGTGCCAGCAGGGCCGGGACAGGGCAAAACGAGCAGTACTTC.

V and J are TRBV5-4 and TRBJ2-1; 9 bases map to TRBD2. Germline assignment: CDR1 SGHNT and CDR2 YYREEE (reference sequence). After removal of 5 bases from V and 2 bases from J, the junction contained 8 bases not matched to a gene. This CDR3 has 16 amino acids. The chain's CDR3 is CASSSQTSGAYNEQFF. Here the CDR3 DNA reads TGTGCCAGCAGTTCCCAGACTAGCGGAGCCTACAATGAGCAGTTCTTC.

The rearrangement joins TRBV19 to TRBJ1-1; D remains unclear. Germline CDR1 reads LNHDA; CDR2 reads SQIVND (reference sequence). This CDR3 contains 16 residues. V was clipped by 6 bases and J by 2 bases, with 19 bases between them. CDR3: CASRMREHRGNTEAFF. CDR3 nucleotide sequence: TGTGCCAGTAGGATGAGGGAACACCGGGGTAACACTGAAGCTTTCTTT.

The chain uses TRBV30 and TRBJ2-7, with 9 bases that match TRBD1. CDR1 is GTSNPN, CDR2 SVGIG, per germline (reference sequence). The ends lost 1 base at V and 6 bases at J; junction bases unmatched: 4. The CDR3 has 13 amino acids. CDR3 sequence (DNA): TGTGCCTGGAGTGCCCTGACAGGGGGCGAGCAGTACTTC. This gives the protein CAWSALTGGEQYF.

The CDR3 loop reads CASSPGISATNEKLFF. CDR3 sequence (DNA): TGCGCCAGCAGCCCGGGAATCTCTGCAACTAATGAAAAACTGTTTTTT. V usage is TRBV5-1 and J usage is TRBJ1-4; D is unresolved. V lost 4 bases, J lost 0 bases, and 13 bases lay in between. The CDR3 has 16 amino acids. The germline gives CDR1 SGHRS, CDR2 YFSETQ.

CDR3 DNA sequence: TGTGCCAGCAGCACCGCCGGGGATACGCAGTATTTT. Translated, it gives CASSTAGDTQYF. This chain joins TRBV7-2 and TRBJ2-3; no clear D. The V gene lost 5 bases and the J gene lost 6 bases, with 9 bases spanning the gap. Per germline, CDR1 SGHTA and CDR2 FQGNSA. The CDR3 loop spans 12 amino acids. The full variable domain, its missing parts supplied by reference TRBV7-2 and TRBJ2-3, is GAGVSQSPSNKVTEKGKDVELRCDPISGHTALYWYRQSLGQGLEFLIYFQGNSAPDKSGLPSDRFSAERTGGSVSTLTIQRTQQEDSAVYLCASSTAGDTQYFGPGTRLTVL.

The chain is built from TRBV11-3 and TRBJ1-1; D remains unclear. Trimming removed 1 base at V and 5 bases at J, with 8 bases between. Germline V lookup: CDR1 SGHNT, CDR2 YENEEA. CDR3 length: 13 amino acids. CDR3 sequence (DNA): TGTGCCAGCAGCTTAGGAGTAATGACTGAAGCTTTCTTT. Translation: CASSLGVMTEAFF.

The gene calls are TRBV30 and TRBJ2-1; D may be TRBD2 (5 bases). V shed 0 bases and J shed 6 bases, with 15 bases lying between them. This CDR3 spans 15 amino acids. Per germline, CDR1 GTSNPN and CDR2 SVGIG (reference sequence). The CDR3 DNA sequence: TGTGCCTGGAGTGTAATCCGGGGTATAGGCAATGAGCAGTTCTTC. Translated: CAWSVIRGIGNEQFF.

This clone was seen once. V is TRBV19 and J is TRBJ2-7, with D possibly being TRBD1 (5 bases). The CDR3 loop spans 14 amino acids. Trimming removed 4 bases from V and 2 bases from J, with 12 bases in between. Germline V gene lookup returns CDR1 LNHDA and CDR2 SQIVND (reference sequence). The CDR3 reads CASSKPTVTYEQYF. The DNA of the CDR3 is TGTGCCAGTAGTAAACCGACAGTTACCTACGAGCAGTACTTC.

The V call is TRBV6-1, the J call TRBJ1-2; unclear D gene. V dropped 0 bases and J dropped 1 base, with 3 bases sitting between them. Germline CDR1 is MNHNS and CDR2 is SASEGT. The length of the CDR3 is 13 residues. The chain's CDR3 is CASSEARNYGYTF. CDR3 bases: TGTGCCAGCAGTGAAGCTCGTAACTATGGCTACACCTTC.

The gene calls are TRBV18 and TRBJ1-2; 8 bases map to TRBD1. Trimming removed 2 bases from V and 8 bases from J; junction bases left unmatched: 7. The germline V gene encodes CDR1 KGHSH and CDR2 LQKENI. CDR3 length: 14 residues. CDR3 DNA: TGTGCCAGCTCACCAGAGACAGGGGCAAGCGGCTACACCTTC. Residues: CASSPETGASGYTF.

This clone came up a few times. This chain connects TRBV5-5 to TRBJ2-7, with a weak D call TRBD1 (6 bases). This CDR3 has 15 amino acids. CDR1 SGHKS and CDR2 YYEKEE come from the germline V gene (reference sequence). V was trimmed by 0 bases and J by 0 bases, leaving 10 bases between them. The CDR3 DNA follows: TGTGCCAGCAGCTTGGGAGGACAGAGCTCCTACGAGCAGTACTTC. Protein: CASSLGGQSSYEQYF.

This clone was recorded once. This chain uses TRBV4-3 with TRBJ1-2, with 7 bases matching TRBD1. The CDR3 contains 15 residues. V gave up 0 bases and J gave up 4 bases; unmatched junction bases: 5. Germline loops: CDR1 LGHNA, CDR2 YSLEER. The CDR3 loop reads CASSQDPTGTYGYTF. The CDR3 nucleotides read TGCGCCAGCAGCCAAGACCCGACAGGGACCTATGGCTACACCTTC.

The rearrangement links TRBV5-1 to TRBJ2-1; 11 positions match TRBD2. Unmatched junction bases numbered 2, after V lost 4 bases and J lost 2 bases. Looked up from germline, CDR1 is SGHRS and CDR2 is YFSETQ. The CDR3 is made up of 15 amino acids. The CDR3 loop reads CASSATSGAYNEQFF. The CDR3 nucleotides read TGCGCCAGCAGCGCGACTAGCGGGGCCTACAATGAGCAGTTCTTC.

The chain carries TRBV19 and TRBJ1-1, with D perhaps TRBD1 (5 bases). From germline, CDR1 is LNHDA and CDR2 SQIVND (reference sequence). V lost 7 bases and J lost 3, with 18 bases in between. This CDR3 has 15 amino acids. CDR3 DNA sequence: TGTGCCAGTAATCGCCCTAGGGAGGGGTACACTGAAGCTTTCTTT. Its protein is CASNRPREGYTEAFF.

The gene calls are TRBV27 and TRBJ1-6, with unresolved D. Germline CDR1 and CDR2: MNHEY and SMNVEV (reference sequence). This CDR3 is 15 amino acids long. Trimming removed 5 bases at V and 7 bases at J, with 15 bases between. The CDR3 spells CASSLFGSPNSPLHF. The CDR3 nucleotides read TGTGCCAGCAGTCTTTTCGGGTCTCCAAATTCACCCCTCCACTTT.

This clone was detected only once. This chain joins TRBV7-6 and TRBJ2-3; 9 bases map to TRBD2. The CDR3 runs to 16 residues. CDR1 is SGHVS and CDR2 is FNYEAQ in the germline V gene. Trimming at V came to 4 bases and at J to 0 bases, leaving 5 bases not matched to a gene. The CDR3 DNA follows: TGTGCCAGCAGCTCCGTTAGCGGGGGCAGCACAGATACGCAGTATTTT. It specifies CASSSVSGGSTDTQYF.

The rearrangement uses TRBV3-1 (or the pseudogene TRBV3-2) and TRBJ2-1, with 7 bases identical to TRBD1. The V gene's germline CDR1 is LGHDT and CDR2 YNNKEL (reference sequence). The CDR3 sequence is 15 residues long. The J segment lost 8 bases and the V segment lost 2 bases, leaving 9 bases of the junction unmatched. The CDR3 DNA is TGTGCCAGCAGCCAACAACAGGGGCAGAGCGATGAGCAGTTCTTC. Protein sequence: CASSQQQGQSDEQFF.

The genes are TRBV10-3 and TRBJ2-5; tentatively, D is TRBD1 (5 bases). Germline V CDR1 and CDR2: ENHRY, SYGVKD. The CDR3 extends over 13 amino acids. The V gene lost 6 bases and the J gene lost 5 bases, with 13 bases spanning the gap. The CDR3 is CAIRAQGEETQYF. Here the CDR3 DNA reads TGTGCCATCAGAGCGCAGGGCGAGGAGACCCAGTACTTC.

A single count supports this clone. V usage is TRBV5-4 and J usage is TRBJ1-1; the match to TRBD1 covers 8 bases. The CDR3 is made up of 15 amino acids. The V gene's germline CDR1 is SGHNT and CDR2 YYREEE (reference sequence). V trimming: 0 bases; J trimming: 4 bases; junction bases outside the gene matches: 5. The CDR3 sequence: CASSLVTGGGTEAFF. Written as DNA, the CDR3 is TGTGCCAGCAGCTTGGTTACAGGGGGGGGCACTGAAGCTTTCTTT.

The rearrangement links TRBV6-5 to TRBJ2-2; 7 positions agree with TRBD1. V trimming: 6 bases; J trimming: 6 bases; junction bases outside the gene matches: 7. In germline, CDR1 is MNHEY, CDR2 SVGAGI. This CDR3 spans 14 amino acids. The CDR3 coding sequence is TGTGCCAGCAGCCTGGACAGGTTCGCCGGGGAGCTGTTTTTT. The encoded protein is CASSLDRFAGELFF.

The J gene is TRBJ1-1, the V gene TRBV5-6, with a weak D call TRBD1 (6 bases). The germline V and J ends were trimmed by 0 bases and 1 base, with 13 bases remaining between them. Germline CDR1 is SGHDT and CDR2 is YYEEEE. The CDR3 has 16 amino acids. The CDR3: CASSLGTGTTNTEAFF. CDR3 coding DNA: TGTGCCAGCAGCTTGGGGACCGGGACAACGAACACTGAAGCTTTCTTT. Supplemented by reference TRBV5-6 and TRBJ1-1, the full variable domain reads DAGVTQSPTHLIKTRGQQVTLRCSPKSGHDTVSWYQQALGQGPQFIFQYYEEEERQRGNFPDRFSGHQFPNYSSELNVNALLLGDSALYLCASSLGTGTTNTEAFFGQGTRLTVV.

The V gene is TRBV6-4, the J gene TRBJ1-1; the match to TRBD1 covers 7 bases. Germline CDR1 is MRHNA and CDR2 is SNTAGT. This CDR3 has 17 residues. The V gene end was trimmed by 7 bases and the J gene end by 1 base; junction bases not matched to a gene: 15. CDR3 DNA: TGTGCCAGCATAGACTCGCCCCAAGACAGGGAGAACACTGAAGCTTTCTTT. This sequence encodes CASIDSPQDRENTEAFF.

The J gene is TRBJ1-2, the V gene TRBV4-1, with D hard to call. Germline CDR1 MGHRA, CDR2 YSYEKL. The CDR3 sequence is 14 residues long. V lost 3 bases, J lost 3 bases, and 11 bases lay in between. CDR3 nucleotide sequence: TGCGCCAGCAGCCAGGGGAGCGGGGACTATGGCTACACCTTC. Its translation is CASSQGSGDYGYTF.

The chain uses TRBV7-6 and TRBJ2-1; D is undetermined. V was pared by 5 bases and J by 10 bases, with 9 bases between. Germline V gene data show CDR1 as SGHVS and CDR2 as FNYEAQ. CDR3 size: 11 residues. The CDR3 sequence: CASSLEKEQFF. CDR3 DNA: TGTGCCAGCAGCCTTGAGAAGGAGCAGTTCTTC.